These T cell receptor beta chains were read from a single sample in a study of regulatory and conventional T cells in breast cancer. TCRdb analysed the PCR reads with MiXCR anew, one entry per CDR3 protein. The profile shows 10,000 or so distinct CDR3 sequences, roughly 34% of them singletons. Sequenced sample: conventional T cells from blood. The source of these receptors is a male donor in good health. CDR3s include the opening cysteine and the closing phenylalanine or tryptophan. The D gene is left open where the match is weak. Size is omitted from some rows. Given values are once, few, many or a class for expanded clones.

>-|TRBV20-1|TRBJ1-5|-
CSARDGRGNQPQHF
TGCAGTGCTAGAGATGGGAGGGGAAATCAGCCCCAGCATTTT
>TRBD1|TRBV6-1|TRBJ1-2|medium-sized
CASKRTGGGYGYTF
TGTGCCAGCAAGAGGACAGGGGGCGGCTATGGCTACACCTTC
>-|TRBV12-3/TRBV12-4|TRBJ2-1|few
CASSFLYNEQLF
TGTGCCAGCTCTTTCCTGTACAATGAGCAGCTCTTC
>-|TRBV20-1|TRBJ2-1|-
CSARDERLARLSYNEQFF
TGCAGTGCTAGAGATGAACGTCTGGCGAGGCTCTCCTACAATGAGCAGTTCTTC
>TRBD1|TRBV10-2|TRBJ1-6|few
CASRVGTGDSPLHF
TGCGCCAGCAGAGTGGGGACAGGGGACTCACCCCTCCACTTT
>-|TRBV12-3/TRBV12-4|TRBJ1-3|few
CASRRSKTQEIGNTIYF
TGTGCCAGCAGACGAAGCAAGACACAGGAGATCGGAAACACCATATATTTT
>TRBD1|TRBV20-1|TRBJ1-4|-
CSTHGAGGEKLFF
TGCAGTACCCACGGGGCAGGGGGCGAAAAACTGTTTTTT
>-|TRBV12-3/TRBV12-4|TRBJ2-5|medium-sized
CASSSGETQYF
TGTGCCAGCAGTTCTGGGGAGACCCAGTACTTC
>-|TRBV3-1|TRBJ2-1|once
CASSPKGLGIRSYNEQFF
TGTGCCAGCAGCCCAAAAGGTCTAGGGATCAGGTCCTACAATGAGCAGTTCTTC
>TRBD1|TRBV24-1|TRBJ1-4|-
CATSDPGQGDEKLFF
TGTGCCACCAGTGACCCGGGACAGGGAGATGAAAAACTGTTTTTT
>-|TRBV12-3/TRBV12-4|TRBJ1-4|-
CASSPGAGEGEKLVF
TGTGCCAGCAGTCCCGGGGCAGGAGAAGGTGAAAAACTGGTTTTT
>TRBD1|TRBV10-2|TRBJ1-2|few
CASSQQGRYGYTF
TGCGCCAGCAGTCAACAGGGGAGATATGGCTACACCTTC
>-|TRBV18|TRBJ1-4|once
CANSPRTARGEKLFF
TGTGCCAACTCACCACGGACAGCTCGAGGCGAAAAACTGTTTTTT
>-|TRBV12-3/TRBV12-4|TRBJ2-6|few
CASSPTEGGANVLTF
TGTGCCAGCAGTCCGACAGAAGGTGGGGCCAACGTCCTGACTTTC
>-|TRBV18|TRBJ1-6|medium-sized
CASSLNGAGDSPLHF
TGTGCCAGCTCACTAAACGGGGCAGGGGACTCACCCCTCCACTTT
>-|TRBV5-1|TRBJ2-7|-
CASSQTGGSYEQYF
TGCGCCAGCAGCCAGACAGGAGGCTCCTACGAGCAGTACTTC
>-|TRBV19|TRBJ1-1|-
CASRTQGLSTEAFF
TGTGCCAGTAGGACCCAGGGGTTGAGCACTGAAGCTTTCTTT
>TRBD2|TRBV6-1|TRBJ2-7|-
CASSTSGSYEQYF
TGTGCCAGCAGTACTAGCGGGTCCTACGAGCAGTACTTC
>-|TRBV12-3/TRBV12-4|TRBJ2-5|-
CASSIEQTQYF
TGTGCCAGCAGTATAGAGCAGACCCAGTACTTC
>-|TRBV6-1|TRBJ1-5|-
CANLESRSNQPQHF
TGTGCCAACCTGGAATCACGGAGCAATCAGCCCCAGCATTTT
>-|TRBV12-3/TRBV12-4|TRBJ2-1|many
CASSSSDRNEQFF
TGTGCCAGCAGCTCTAGCGATCGGAATGAGCAGTTCTTC
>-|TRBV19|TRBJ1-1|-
CASSMRGGTEAFF
TGTGCCAGTAGTATGCGAGGAGGCACTGAAGCTTTCTTT
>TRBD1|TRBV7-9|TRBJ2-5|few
CASSSGQGRAETQYF
TGTGCCAGCAGCTCCGGACAGGGCCGGGCAGAGACCCAGTACTTC
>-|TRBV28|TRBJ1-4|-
CASGRRTPGDEKLFF
TGTGCCAGCGGTCGGCGGACGCCCGGTGATGAAAAACTGTTTTTT
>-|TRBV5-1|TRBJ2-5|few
CASRPSTGETQYF
TGCGCCAGCAGACCTTCGACAGGCGAGACCCAGTACTTC
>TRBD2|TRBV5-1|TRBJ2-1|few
CASSLAGGRNEQFF
TGCGCCAGCAGCCTAGCGGGGGGGCGGAATGAGCAGTTCTTC
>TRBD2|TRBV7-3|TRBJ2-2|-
CASSLGIAGGRGTGELFF
TGTGCCAGCAGCCTTGGGATAGCGGGGGGCCGCGGCACCGGGGAGCTGTTTTTT
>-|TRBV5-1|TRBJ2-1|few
CASASLSFNEQFF
TGCGCCAGCGCCTCGCTTAGTTTCAATGAGCAGTTCTTC
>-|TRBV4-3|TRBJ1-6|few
CASSQDSYNSPLHF
TGCGCCAGCAGCCAAGACAGTTATAATTCACCCCTCCACTTT
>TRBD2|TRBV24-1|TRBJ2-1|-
CATSSLSAGGFSNEQFF
TGTGCCACCAGTTCCCTATCGGCGGGGGGCTTCTCCAATGAGCAGTTCTTC
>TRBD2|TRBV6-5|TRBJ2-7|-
CASSRGLAGPYEQYF
TGTGCCAGCAGCCGGGGACTAGCGGGGCCCTACGAGCAGTACTTC
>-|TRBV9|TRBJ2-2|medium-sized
CASSVGALHTGELFF
TGTGCCAGCAGCGTAGGGGCCCTCCACACCGGGGAGCTGTTTTTT
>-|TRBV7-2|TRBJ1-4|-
CASSLYPNEKLFF
TGTGCCAGCAGCTTATATCCTAATGAAAAACTGTTTTTT
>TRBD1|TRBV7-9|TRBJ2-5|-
CASSLGPGTGGLLKQETQYF
TGTGCCAGCAGCTTGGGTCCCGGGACAGGGGGCTTGCTGAAACAAGAGACCCAGTACTTC
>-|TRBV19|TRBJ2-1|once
CVSSRTGNEQFF
TGTGTCAGTAGTCGGACCGGTAATGAGCAGTTCTTC
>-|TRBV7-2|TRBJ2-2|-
CASSPYHTGTGELLF
TGTGCCAGCAGCCCCTATCACACAGGGACCGGGGAGCTGCTTTTT
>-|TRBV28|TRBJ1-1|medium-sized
CASTHGGWTNTEAFF
TGTGCCAGCACTCATGGCGGTTGGACGAACACTGAAGCTTTCTTT
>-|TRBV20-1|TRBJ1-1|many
CSARDLLNTEAFF
TGCAGTGCTAGAGACCTCTTGAACACTGAAGCTTTCTTT
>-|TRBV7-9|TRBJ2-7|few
CASSLGGQGPYEQYF
TGTGCCAGCAGCTTAGGAGGTCAGGGGCCCTACGAGCAGTACTTC
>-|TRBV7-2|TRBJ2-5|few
CASSLAAWYQETQYF
TGTGCCAGCAGCTTAGCGGCCTGGTACCAAGAGACCCAGTACTTC
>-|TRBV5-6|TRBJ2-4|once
CASARGGKNIQYF
TGTGCCAGCGCTCGGGGAGGCAAAAACATTCAGTACTTC
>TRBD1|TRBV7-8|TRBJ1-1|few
CASSFAGQGGTEAFF
TGTGCCAGCAGCTTTGCGGGACAGGGGGGCACTGAAGCTTTCTTT
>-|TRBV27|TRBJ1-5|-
CASSLVTGQPQHF
TGTGCCAGCAGTTTAGTTACAGGTCAGCCCCAGCATTTT
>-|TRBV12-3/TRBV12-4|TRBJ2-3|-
CASSLTGTSTDTQYF
TGTGCCAGCAGTTTGACAGGAACAAGCACAGATACGCAGTATTTT
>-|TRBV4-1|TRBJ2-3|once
CASSQAWAGSDTQYF
TGCGCCAGCAGCCAAGCGTGGGCAGGGTCGGATACACAGTATTTT
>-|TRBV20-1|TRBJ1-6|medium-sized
CSASLPGNRHFTPLHF
TGCAGTGCTAGCCTCCCCGGGAATCGGCATTTTACACCCCTCCACTTT
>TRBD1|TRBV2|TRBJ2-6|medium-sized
CASIRDSYSGANVLTF
TGTGCCAGCATACGGGACAGCTACTCTGGGGCCAACGTCCTGACTTTC
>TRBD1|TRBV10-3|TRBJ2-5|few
CAISESTRGRGYETQYF
TGTGCCATCAGTGAGTCGACTCGCGGCAGGGGGTATGAGACCCAGTACTTC
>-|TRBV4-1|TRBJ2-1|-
CASSRGGHPKGSDERFF
TGCGCCAGCAGCCGAGGGGGACACCCCAAAGGAAGCGACGAGCGGTTCTTC
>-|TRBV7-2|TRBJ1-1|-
CASSLRTGQAFF
TGTGCCAGCAGCTTACGGACGGGGCAAGCTTTCTTT
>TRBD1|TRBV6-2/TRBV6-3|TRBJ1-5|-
CASSGGQPHQPQHF
TGTGCCAGCAGTGGGGGACAGCCGCATCAGCCCCAGCATTTT
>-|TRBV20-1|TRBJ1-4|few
CSATTGLTNEKLFF
TGCAGTGCAACTACAGGGCTAACTAATGAAAAACTGTTTTTT
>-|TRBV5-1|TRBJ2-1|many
CASSLSGAVGNEQFF
TGCGCCAGCAGCTTGTCGGGGGCCGTGGGGAATGAGCAGTTCTTC
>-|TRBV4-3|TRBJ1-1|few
CASSQDIGLKNTEAFF
TGCGCCAGCAGCCAAGATATTGGACTTAAGAACACTGAAGCTTTCTTT
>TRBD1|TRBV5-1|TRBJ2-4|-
CASSLGQGTIQYF
TGCGCCAGCAGCTTAGGACAGGGGACCATTCAGTACTTC
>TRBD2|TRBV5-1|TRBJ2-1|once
CASSPTSGGAGEQFF
TGTGCCAGCAGCCCTACTAGCGGGGGGGCCGGTGAGCAGTTCTTC
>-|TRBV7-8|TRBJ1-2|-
CASSLLGRSGGYTF
TGTGCCAGCAGCTTATTAGGACGGAGCGGTGGCTACACCTTC
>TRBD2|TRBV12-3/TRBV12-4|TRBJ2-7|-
CASSFSGTSTYEQYF
TGTGCCAGCAGCTTTAGCGGGACTTCCACTTACGAGCAGTACTTC
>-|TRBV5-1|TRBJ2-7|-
CASSPGPGGSGEQYF
TGCGCCAGCAGCCCGGGGCCTGGGGGCTCTGGAGAGCAGTACTTC
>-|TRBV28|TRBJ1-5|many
CATIAGVGQPQHF
TGTGCCACCATCGCCGGTGTTGGTCAGCCCCAGCATTTT